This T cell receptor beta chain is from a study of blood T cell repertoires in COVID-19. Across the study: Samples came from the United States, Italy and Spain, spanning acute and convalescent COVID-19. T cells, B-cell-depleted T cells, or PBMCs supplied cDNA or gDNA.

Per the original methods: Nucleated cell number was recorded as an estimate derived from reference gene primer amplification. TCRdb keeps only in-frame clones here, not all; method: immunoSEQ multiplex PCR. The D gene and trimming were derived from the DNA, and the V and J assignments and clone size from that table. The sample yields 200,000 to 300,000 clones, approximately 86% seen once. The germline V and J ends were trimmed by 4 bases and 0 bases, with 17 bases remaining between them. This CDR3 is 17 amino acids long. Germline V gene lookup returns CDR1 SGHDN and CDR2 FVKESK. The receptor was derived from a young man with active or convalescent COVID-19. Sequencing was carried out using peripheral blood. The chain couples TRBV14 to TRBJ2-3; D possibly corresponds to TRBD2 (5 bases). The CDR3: CASSPFDPTISTDTQYF. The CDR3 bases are TGTGCCAGCAGCCCCTTTGATCCGACTATCAGCACAGATACGCAGTATTTT.